The clone carrying this T cell receptor beta chain has a count of ten or more. Its matching antigen is unknown. For TCRbeta, the library was prepared with unique molecular identifiers. One entry per CDR3 protein, called by TCRdb with MiXCR from the PCR reads. The profile shows 180,000 or so distinct CDR3 sequences, approximately 6.8% of them singletons. The data derive from a study of T-cell reconstitution after alpha-beta-depleted transplantation in children. Trimming cost V 3 bases and J 3 bases, with 15 bases left between them. This CDR3 region has 15 residues. Per germline, CDR1 SGHRS and CDR2 YFSETQ. Overall study results and limits: Expanded graft clones, several hundred of them, were reportedly the source of alpha-beta T cells about two months after transplant. When one year had passed after transplant, most T-cell counts and diversity came from newly produced T cells. Some patients owed their high day-60 TCRbeta diversity to surviving recipient T cells and thymic progenitors.

This sequence was found in a girl under two years old with combined immunodeficiency, due to receive a stem cell transplant. This material consisted of PBMCs, taken before TCRalphabeta/CD19-depleted stem cell transplant. This chain uses TRBV5-1 with TRBJ2-5; D is perhaps TRBD1 (6 bases). CDR3 nucleotides: TGCGCCAGCAGCTGGTACCGGGACACGGAAGAGACCCAGTACTTC. Protein: CASSWYRDTEETQYF.